This TCR beta chain was sequenced in a study of OX40 agonist ivuxolimab in advanced cancers. This clone has just a few counts. Its specificity is unknown. General observations from the study: Researchers report that CD8+ T cells had, on average, more expanded clones than CD4+.

Some clones are missing from TCRdb's copy, which holds only in-frame ones; the method was immunoSEQ multiplex PCR. Here the sample spans some 91,000 clones, approximately 87% being singletons. Trimming took 7 bases from V and 2 from J, leaving 9 bases between them. CDR1 is MNHEY and CDR2 is SVGAGI in the germline V gene. CDR3 length equals 13 residues. The TCR originated in an adult with an advanced solid tumor such as melanoma, head and neck, liver or kidney cancer. The V gene is TRBV6-5, the J gene TRBJ1-3; D possibly corresponds to TRBD1 (5 bases). The specimen was CD4+ or CD8+ T cells sorted from blood, collected in a trial of the OX40 agonist ivuxolimab. CDR3 sequence: CASTRGAGNTIYF. The CDR3 DNA reads TGTGCCAGCACTAGAGGGGCTGGAAACACCATATATTTT.